The next 4 T cell receptor beta chains were all read from a single sample in a study of blood T cell repertoires in COVID-19. TCRdb's table, derived via immunoSEQ multiplex PCR, lists solely in-frame clones and lacks some. The sample has 35,000 to 50,000 clones, 89% seen once. The sample comprised peripheral blood. Receptor source: a man in his 70s with active COVID-19.

CDR3 sequence: CASGPAAGLGEAQYF. The CDR3, as DNA: TGTGCCAGCGGCCCAGCGGCGGGGCTCGGTGAGGCCCAGTACTTC. This chain links TRBV28 with TRBJ2-5; D is possibly TRBD2 (6 bases). The CDR3 contains 15 residues. The V gene lost 8 bases and the J gene lost 9 bases, with 25 bases spanning the gap. Germline V gene sequence: CDR1 MDHEN, CDR2 SYDVKM.

This CDR3 reads CASSLQDTEAFF. For the CDR3, the DNA is TGTGCCAGCAGCTTACAGGACACTGAAGCTTTCTTT. The chain employs TRBV7-8 and TRBJ1-1; D remains ambiguous. This CDR3 is built from 12 residues. The germline V and J ends were trimmed by 2 bases and 3 bases, with 4 bases remaining between them. Germline V gene lookup returns CDR1 SGHVS and CDR2 FQNEAQ.

This chain links TRBV6-5 with TRBJ2-5; D uncertain. Germline V gene data show CDR1 as MNHEY and CDR2 as SVGAGI. This CDR3 is 13 amino acids long. V was clipped by 10 bases and J by 0 bases, with 12 bases between them. The CDR3 sequence: CATHSGYQETQYF. The CDR3, as DNA: TGTGCCACTCATTCCGGGTACCAAGAGACCCAGTACTTC.

The chain uses TRBV5-8 and TRBJ2-1; possibly TRBD2 for D (5 bases). Trimming took 2 bases from V and 9 from J, leaving 9 bases between them. Germline V lookup: CDR1 SGHTS, CDR2 YDEGEE. The CDR3 loop spans 12 amino acids. The CDR3 sequence is CASSLSRGEQFF. CDR3 coding DNA: TGTGCCAGCAGCTTATCCCGGGGTGAGCAGTTCTTC.